This is a list of T cell receptor beta chains from one sample in a study of cytomegalovirus exposure and HLA in healthy donors. TCRdb's copy holds only in-frame clones and misses some; the assay was immunoSEQ multiplex PCR. The sample lists approximately 90,000 clones, 7.5% to 8.5% occurring once. Sequencing was performed on PBMCs. The receptors stem from a man aged 50 to 60 in good health and CMV-seronegative. Both conserved end residues are part of each CDR3. D genes are given only for firm matches. A clone size is listed for some rows: how often the clone was seen (once, few, many), or a class if it is expanded.

>TRBV9|-|TRBJ1-3|-
TGTGCCAGCAGTGTAGCGCCCTGGGCTGGTGGAAACACCATATATTTT
CASSVAPWAGGNTIYF
>TRBV2|-|TRBJ2-3|-
TGTGCCAGCAGTGAGGGCAGATCAGATACGCAGTATTTT
CASSEGRSDTQYF
>TRBV19|-|TRBJ1-1|-
TGTGCCACCTCGGCCCAGGTGGGTGAAGCTTTCTTT
CATSAQVGEAFF
>TRBV7-2|-|TRBJ2-2|TRBD2
TGTGCCAGCAGCCCTAGCGGGAGGCCAGGGACCGGGGAGCTGTTTTTT
CASSPSGRPGTGELFF
>TRBV11-2|few|TRBJ2-7|-
TGTGCCAGCAGATTTCAGGGTTCGGGTCCCTACGAGCAGTACTTC
CASRFQGSGPYEQYF
>TRBV25-1|-|TRBJ2-3|-
TGTGCCAGCACCCTGTTGGGCAGACACCCTACCACAGATACGCAGTATTTT
CASTLLGRHPTTDTQYF
>TRBV5-1|-|TRBJ2-1|TRBD2
TGCGCCAGCAAGGGACTAGCGGGGGGCCTTTACAATGAGCAGTTCTTC
CASKGLAGGLYNEQFF
>TRBV18|-|TRBJ1-1|-
TGTGCCAGCTCACCACGGAGGGATGAAGCTTTCTTC
CASSPRRDEAFF
>TRBV7-2|few|TRBJ1-4|-
TGTGCCAGCAGCCCGACGGGACTCAGAAATGAAAAACTGTTTTTT
CASSPTGLRNEKLFF
>TRBV4-1|-|TRBJ2-7|-
TGCGCCAGCAGCCAAGAGCGGGGGCACTCCTACGAGCAGTACTTC
CASSQERGHSYEQYF
>TRBV7-2|-|TRBJ1-1|-
TGTGCCAGCAGCCCGGATGCAGGGTTGTACACTGAAGCTTTCTTT
CASSPDAGLYTEAFF
>TRBV11-2|-|TRBJ1-1|TRBD1
TGTGCCAGCAGCTTAGCATTGGGACAGGGGGTATCGGCTTTCTTT
CASSLALGQGVSAFF
>TRBV19|few|TRBJ2-7|-
TGTGCCAGTAAGAATAGCGGATACTCCTACGAGCAGTACTTC
CASKNSGYSYEQYF
>TRBV4-3|few|TRBJ1-2|-
TGCGCCAGCAGCCAAGAACCAGGGACTAACTATGGCTACACCTTC
CASSQEPGTNYGYTF
>TRBV6-6|-|TRBJ1-2|-
TGTGCCACTGGGGGGGACTATGGCTACACCTTC
CATGGDYGYTF
>TRBV30|few|TRBJ1-5|-
TGTGCCTGGAGTGTTCAGGGGCTTCGGAATCAGCCCCAGCATTTT
CAWSVQGLRNQPQHF
>TRBV4-1|-|TRBJ2-1|TRBD2
TGCGCCAGCAGCCAATCACCGGGACTAAAGAATGAGCAGTTCTTC
CASSQSPGLKNEQFF
>TRBV30|few|TRBJ1-6|-
TGTGCCTGGATAAGGCGGGGGCCAGTGATTTCACCCCTCCACTTT
CAWIRRGPVISPLHF
>TRBV5-4|few|TRBJ1-3|-
TGTGCCAGCAGCAACGACATTGGAAACACCATATATTTT
CASSNDIGNTIYF
>TRBV11-3|few|TRBJ2-1|TRBD1
TGTGCCAGCAGCTTAGATCGGGGAGTAGGGGGCGGGTACAATGAGCAGTTCTTC
CASSLDRGVGGGYNEQFF
>TRBV28|few|TRBJ1-2|TRBD1
TGTGCCAGCAGGGAGACAGGGGCTTACAACTATGGCTACACCTTC
CASRETGAYNYGYTF
>TRBV7-2|-|TRBJ2-3|TRBD2
TGTGCCAGCAGCCTCCTAGCGGCTCCTAGCACAGATACGCAGTATTTT
CASSLLAAPSTDTQYF
>TRBV5-1|-|TRBJ1-1|-
TGCGCCAGCAGCTTGATCGGGGGGGGCACTGAAGCTTTCTTT
CASSLIGGGTEAFF
>TRBV9|many|TRBJ1-6|-
TGTGCCAGCAGCTCCTCGGGAGGGCCGGATTCACCCCTCCACTTT
CASSSSGGPDSPLHF
>TRBV28|-|TRBJ1-3|TRBD1
TGTGCCAGCAGTCTGATTCAGGGGGCAGGTAACACCATATATTTT
CASSLIQGAGNTIYF
>TRBV7-3|-|TRBJ1-5|TRBD1
TGTGCCAGCAGGGCGCCGGGACAGGGCCCAAAGGGGCAGCCCCAGCATTTT
CASRAPGQGPKGQPQHF
>TRBV7-9|few|TRBJ1-3|-
TGTGCCAGCAGCCACAGGGCGGAAGGAAACACCATATATTTT
CASSHRAEGNTIYF
>TRBV19|-|TRBJ1-1|-
TGTGCCAGTAGTTTGGGGTTTGGAGGGCCCACTGAAGCTTTCTTT
CASSLGFGGPTEAFF
>TRBV14|-|TRBJ1-2|TRBD1
TGTGCCAGCAGGCCGGGACAGGGGGCCGGGGGCTACACCTTC
CASRPGQGAGGYTF
>TRBV5-4|few|TRBJ2-3|-
TGTGCCAGCAGCCTGCCCAGCGGCCCCGGGACGCAGTATTTT
CASSLPSGPGTQYF
>TRBV6-5|few|TRBJ1-5|-
TGTGCCAGCAGTACCCAGGGAAATCAGCCCCAGCATTTT
CASSTQGNQPQHF
>TRBV27|few|TRBJ2-2|-
TGTGCCAGCAGTTTAGCAGCAGGCACCGGGGAGCTGTTTTTT
CASSLAAGTGELFF
>TRBV4-3|few|TRBJ2-5|TRBD2
TGCGCCAGCAGCCCCCCTAGCGGGTCGTACCAAGAGACCCAGTACTTC
CASSPPSGSYQETQYF
>TRBV6-5|few|TRBJ1-2|-
TGTGCCAGCAGGAGGGCAGCTTCTAACTATGGCTACACCTTC
CASRRAASNYGYTF
>TRBV5-6|few|TRBJ2-7|-
TGTGCCAGCCCCCTGAGGCAGGGTGTAAGCGAGCAGTACTTC
CASPLRQGVSEQYF
>TRBV7-8|few|TRBJ1-5|-
TGTGCCAGCAGCTTGGCAGGGTCAGGCAATCAGCCCCAGCATTTT
CASSLAGSGNQPQHF
>TRBV18|few|TRBJ1-1|-
TGTGCCAGCTCACGTACGGAAAGAGGGACTGAAGCTTTCTTT
CASSRTERGTEAFF
>TRBV28|-|TRBJ2-7|TRBD2
TGTGCCAGCAGTGTAATCGCTAGCGGCACTTACGAGCAGTACTTC
CASSVIASGTYEQYF
>TRBV28|few|TRBJ1-6|-
TGTGCCAGCAGTTTACAGGGTGGTAATAATTCACCCCTCCACTTT
CASSLQGGNNSPLHF
>TRBV12-2|few|TRBJ2-1|-
TGTGCAAGTCGCCCGTGGGGGGAGGAGTTCTTC
CASRPWGEEFF
>TRBV18|few|TRBJ2-6|-
TGTGCCAGCTCACCAATCGAGGGGGTCGCAAATGGGGCCAACGTCCTGACTTTC
CASSPIEGVANGANVLTF
>TRBV7-8|-|TRBJ2-7|-
TGTGCCAGCAGCCGTCCGGGACAACCTATCTACGAGCAGTACTTC
CASSRPGQPIYEQYF
>TRBV6-6|-|TRBJ2-3|TRBD1
TGTGCCAGCAACCTCGGGACAGGGGGCGCAGATACGCAGTATTTT
CASNLGTGGADTQYF
>TRBV14|-|TRBJ2-7|TRBD2
TGTGCCAGCAGCCACACCCCCGGGACTAGCTTGGCCAAAAACTACGAGCAGTACTTC
CASSHTPGTSLAKNYEQYF
>TRBV1|few|TRBJ1-3|-
TGCACCAGCAGCCAGGACAGAAGCTCTGGAAACACCATATATTTT
CTSSQDRSSGNTIYF
>TRBV7-2|-|TRBJ2-1|TRBD2
TGTGCCAGCAGCCGGGGAGGCGGGAGGGCCAGTAATGAGCAGTTCTTC
CASSRGGGRASNEQFF
>TRBV9|-|TRBJ2-3|-
TGTGCCAGCAGCCTGGCGGGCGCAGATACGCAGTATTTT
CASSLAGADTQYF
>TRBV27|few|TRBJ1-6|TRBD1
TGTGCCAGCAACCTCCGACAGGGCGATAATTCACCCCTCCACTTT
CASNLRQGDNSPLHF
>TRBV7-2|-|TRBJ1-2|-
TGTGCCAGCAGCCCCCCCCCGGTGGGCTTTTACTACTATGGCTACACCTTC
CASSPPPVGFYYYGYTF
>TRBV6-5|-|TRBJ1-1|-
TGTGCCAGCAGGGGAGCACAGAACACTGAAGCTTTCTTT
CASRGAQNTEAFF
>TRBV11-2|few|TRBJ2-7|-
TGTGCCAGCAGCTTAAACCCCTATGACATCTACGAGCAGTACTTC
CASSLNPYDIYEQYF
>TRBV5-6|-|TRBJ1-2|TRBD1
TGTGCCAGCGGCTCCGACAGGGGTTGGTATGGCTACACCTTC
CASGSDRGWYGYTF